The 32 T cell receptor beta chains listed next were all sequenced from one sample in a study of cytotoxic CD8 clonotypes in ibrutinib-treated CLL. The repertoire was sequenced with immunoSEQ multiplex PCR; TCRdb's copy has only in-frame clones and lacks some. Here the sample spans 250,000 to 350,000 clones, roughly four fifths being singletons. Sequencing used PBMCs, obtained at disease progression, from a patient treated with ibrutinib. These receptor sequences come from a human donor with chronic lymphocytic leukemia.

The chain couples TRBV18 to TRBJ1-2; tentative D call: TRBD1 (5 bases). Trimming pared 2 bases from V and 4 bases from J, leaving 8 bases between. The CDR3 loop spans 13 amino acids. The germline gives CDR1 KGHSH, CDR2 LQKENI. CDR3: CASSPVTAYGYTF. As DNA, the CDR3 is TGTGCCAGCTCACCAGTGACAGCCTATGGCTACACCTTC.

V and J are TRBV18 and TRBJ1-1, with TRBD1 matching over 10 bases. The V gene end was trimmed by 2 bases and the J gene end by 0 bases; junction bases not matched to a gene: 3. The CDR3 is 16 residues long. The germline gives CDR1 KGHSH, CDR2 LQKENI. The CDR3 sequence is CASSPDRGPMNTEAFF. In nucleotides, the CDR3 is TGTGCCAGCTCACCAGACAGGGGGCCCATGAACACTGAAGCTTTCTTT.

In DNA form, the CDR3 reads TGTGCCAGCGCTACCCAGTACTTC. Protein product: CASATQYF. The genes are TRBV2 and TRBJ2-5, with D unclear. V lost 8 bases to trimming and J lost 8 bases, with 3 bases between them. In germline, CDR1 is SNHLY, CDR2 FYNNEI. This CDR3 is built from 8 residues.

The chain carries TRBV2 and TRBJ2-5; D is possibly TRBD1 or TRBD2 (5 bases each). Trimming took off 0 bases at V and 5 bases at J, with 19 bases between the two ends. Germline loops: CDR1 SNHLY, CDR2 FYNNEI. The CDR3 has 17 residues. The CDR3: CASSEALLQYWGETQYF. The CDR3 DNA reads TGTGCCAGCAGTGAAGCGCTTCTGCAATACTGGGGGGAGACCCAGTACTTC.

The chain uses TRBV27 and TRBJ2-2; TRBD2 matches 9 bases. The CDR3 runs to 17 residues. Trimming at V came to 5 bases and at J to 2 bases, leaving 9 bases not matched to a gene. Germline CDR1 and CDR2: MNHEY and SMNVEV (reference sequence). The CDR3 DNA follows: TGTGCCAGCAGTCGAACCCCACTAGCGGGTAACACCGGGGAGCTGTTTTTT. This sequence encodes CASSRTPLAGNTGELFF.

J is TRBJ1-2 and V is TRBV6-5; D is unclear. CDR1 is MNHEY, CDR2 SVGAGI, per germline. This CDR3 has 14 residues. Trimming shortened V by 2 bases and J by 4 bases, and 11 bases separated the two germline ends. The CDR3 region is CASSYGSTGYGYTF. CDR3 DNA sequence: TGTGCCAGCAGTTACGGGAGCACGGGCTATGGCTACACCTTC.

This sequence joins TRBV5-5 and TRBJ1-5; no clear D. Between the trimmed V and J ends, which lost 0 bases and 1 base, there was a span of 11 bases. Germline CDR1 is SGHKS and CDR2 is YYEKEE (reference sequence). This CDR3 region has 16 residues. The CDR3 sequence: CASSLDRGVSNQPQHF. Written as DNA, the CDR3 is TGTGCCAGCAGCTTGGACCGGGGTGTAAGCAATCAGCCCCAGCATTTT.

As for this clone: The sample has other DNA sequences that encode this CDR3 too. This chain uses TRBV5-1 with TRBJ1-1; no firm D call. The germline V gene has CDR1 SGHRS and CDR2 YFSETQ. The ends were cut back, 2 bases at V and 1 base at J, with 9 bases in the middle. The CDR3 has 14 amino acids. The CDR3 is CASSLAGGNTEAFF. In DNA form, the CDR3 reads TGCGCCAGCAGCTTAGCAGGAGGGAACACTGAAGCTTTCTTT. Using reference TRBV5-1 and TRBJ1-1 for the parts outside the CDR3, the full variable domain is KAGVTQTPRYLIKTRGQQVTLSCSPISGHRSVSWYQQTPGQGLQFLFEYFSETQRNKGNFPGRFSGRQFSNSRSEMNVSTLELGDSALYLCASSLAGGNTEAFFGQGTRLTVV.

The gene calls are TRBV14 and TRBJ2-2, with D unresolved. V dropped 1 base and J dropped 6 bases, with 21 bases sitting between them. The CDR3 sequence is 18 residues long. Germline lookup yields CDR1 SGHDN and CDR2 FVKESK. The CDR3 loop reads CASSQVLNDPFFPGELFF. In DNA, the CDR3 is TGTGCCAGCAGCCAAGTACTGAACGACCCCTTTTTTCCCGGGGAGCTGTTTTTT.

This rearrangement joins TRBV4-1 to TRBJ2-5, with a possible D match to TRBD1 (5 bases). The length of the CDR3 is 14 residues. Germline CDR1 is MGHRA and CDR2 is YSYEKL. V gave up 1 base and J gave up 4 bases, with 10 bases separating them. The CDR3 loop reads CASSQGAGSETQYF. CDR3 DNA: TGCGCCAGCAGCCAAGGGGCAGGGTCAGAGACCCAGTACTTC.

Here the CDR3 reads CASSLATGQAAYGYTF. DNA for the CDR3: TGTGCCAGCAGCTTAGCCACCGGACAGGCGGCCTATGGCTACACCTTC. The chain is built from TRBV7-9 and TRBJ1-2, with TRBD1 matching 7 bases. Per the germline V gene, CDR1 is SEHNR and CDR2 is FQNEAQ (reference sequence). The CDR3 consists of 16 residues. After removal of 0 bases from V and 4 bases from J, the junction contained 8 bases not matched to a gene.

The chain recombines TRBV7-8 with TRBJ2-7; tentatively, D is TRBD2 (5 bases). Germline V gives CDR1 SGHVS, CDR2 FQNEAQ. This CDR3 spans 14 amino acids. Between the trimmed V and J ends, which lost 6 bases and 4 bases, there was a span of 16 bases. CDR3 in amino acids: CASSSWTGRYEQYF. The CDR3 DNA sequence: TGTGCCAGCAGTTCCTGGACGGGAAGGTACGAGCAGTACTTC.

The chain links TRBV6-6 to TRBJ2-1, with D perhaps matching TRBD1 or TRBD2 (6 bases each). V lost 2 bases to trimming and J lost 0 bases, with 11 bases between them. Germline-derived CDR1 and CDR2 are MNHNY and SVGAGI (reference sequence). The CDR3 extends over 16 amino acids. The CDR3 spells CASSYNEGGSYNEQFF. DNA for the CDR3: TGTGCCAGCAGTTACAACGAGGGGGGCTCCTACAATGAGCAGTTCTTC.

This chain uses TRBV5-1 with TRBJ2-2; TRBD2 agrees at 8 bases. The CDR3 runs to 16 residues. Trimming took 1 base from V and 5 from J; bases not matched to a gene: 7. Germline V gene lookup returns CDR1 SGHRS and CDR2 YFSETQ. The CDR3 loop is CASSLLGKRETGELFF. DNA for the CDR3: TGCGCCAGCAGCTTGTTGGGAAAGCGGGAGACCGGGGAGCTGTTTTTT.

The V and J genes are TRBV5-6 and TRBJ2-5; 9 nucleotides agree with TRBD1. J gave up 6 bases and V 5 bases, and 8 bases lay outside the gene matches. From germline, CDR1 is SGHDT and CDR2 YYEEEE. The CDR3 is 14 residues long. The CDR3 region is CASSPGTGLKTQYF. The CDR3 nucleotides are TGTGCCAGCAGTCCCGGGACAGGGCTCAAGACCCAGTACTTC. Looking up the rest from reference TRBV5-6 and TRBJ2-5 gives the full variable domain: DAGVTQSPTHLIKTRGQQVTLRCSPKSGHDTVSWYQQALGQGPQFIFQYYEEEERQRGNFPDRFSGHQFPNYSSELNVNALLLGDSALYLCASSPGTGLKTQYFGPGTRLLVL.

This rearrangement joins TRBV2 to TRBJ2-2; 7 bases line up with TRBD2. V was clipped by 8 bases and J by 0 bases; unmatched bases: 3. CDR1 and CDR2 from the germline V gene are SNHLY and FYNNEI. There are 14 residues in the CDR3. The CDR3 reads CASGSGPNTGELFF. CDR3 DNA sequence: TGTGCCAGCGGTAGCGGGCCGAACACCGGGGAGCTGTTTTTT.

The chain combines TRBV5-4 with TRBJ2-3; D not certain. Trimming pared 4 bases from V and 2 bases from J, leaving 20 bases between. Germline assignment: CDR1 SGHNT and CDR2 YYREEE (reference sequence). The CDR3 totals 17 residues. CDR3 sequence reads: CASSPPKRTLNTDTQYF. The CDR3 coding sequence is TGTGCCAGCAGCCCCCCGAAAAGGACGCTAAACACAGATACGCAGTATTTT.

The chain is built from TRBV2 and TRBJ2-3, with 10 bases identical to TRBD2. J lost 4 bases, V lost 4 bases, and 8 bases had no gene match. The germline V gene has CDR1 SNHLY and CDR2 FYNNEI. The length of the CDR3 is 16 residues. Here the CDR3 reads CASSGGLAIRADTQYF. In nucleotides, the CDR3 is TGTGCCAGCAGTGGGGGACTAGCGATCAGAGCAGATACGCAGTATTTT.

The chain links TRBV18 to TRBJ2-2, with 9 positions matching TRBD2. CDR1 is KGHSH and CDR2 is LQKENI in the germline V gene. The CDR3 is 15 residues long. V dropped 6 bases and J dropped 3; count of bases not matched to a gene: 5. The CDR3 DNA follows: TGTGCCAGCTCCCTACTAGCGGGTCACACCGGGGAGCTGTTTTTT. It translates to CASSLLAGHTGELFF.

This clone was seen only once. This rearrangement joins TRBV7-2 to TRBJ2-1; 7 nucleotides match TRBD1. V was pared by 7 bases and J by 10 bases, with 16 bases of the junction left unmatched. Per the germline V gene, CDR1 is SGHTA and CDR2 is FQGNSA. This CDR3 is 15 amino acids long. CDR3 region: CASTKPPGQLREQFF. CDR3 nucleotide sequence: TGTGCCAGCACCAAGCCCCCGGGACAGCTTAGGGAGCAGTTCTTC.

V is TRBV29-1 and J is TRBJ1-1, with 8 bases fitting TRBD1. The V and J ends lost 3 bases and 5 bases, in that order; junction bases with no gene match: 14. Germline CDR1 is SQVTM and CDR2 is ANQGSEA. The CDR3 consists of 16 residues. CDR3 DNA: TGCAGCGTTGAGTTGGGGATGGACAGGGTTAAGACTGAAGCTTTCTTT. The encoded protein is CSVELGMDRVKTEAFF.

The rearrangement uses TRBV27 and TRBJ1-1, with TRBD1 matching 8 bases. Per the germline V gene, CDR1 is MNHEY and CDR2 is SMNVEV (reference sequence). The CDR3 is 16 amino acids. With V trimmed by 8 bases and J by 5 bases, 16 bases remained unmatched. The CDR3 reads CASYVKYHRGGTEAFF. The CDR3 DNA sequence: TGTGCCAGCTACGTTAAATATCACAGGGGGGGGACTGAAGCTTTCTTT.

The genes are TRBV29-1 and TRBJ2-1; 8 bases line up with TRBD2. This CDR3 is 18 amino acids long. V trimming: 8 bases; J trimming: 2 bases; junction bases outside the gene matches: 20. Germline CDR1 is SQVTM and CDR2 is ANQGSEA. The CDR3 DNA reads as TGCAGCACTAAGGCACCCCGGGGGGGGGACTCTCCCTACAATGAGCAGTTCTTC. This sequence encodes CSTKAPRGGDSPYNEQFF.

This chain uses TRBV6-6 with TRBJ2-5; D might be TRBD1 or TRBD2, each matching 5 bases. Looked up from germline, CDR1 is MNHNY and CDR2 is SVGAGI (reference sequence). The CDR3 extends over 12 amino acids. V gave up 7 bases and J gave up 1 base, with 7 bases separating them. CDR3 nucleotide sequence: TGTGCCAGCAAGAGGGGCCAAGAGACCCAGTACTTC. This translates into CASKRGQETQYF.

The chain carries TRBV10-3 and TRBJ1-4; no clear D. Germline V CDR1 and CDR2: ENHRY, SYGVKD. Trimming removed 8 bases at V and 4 bases at J, with 11 bases between. This CDR3 has 13 residues. The CDR3 DNA reads TGTGCCATCTCGGGCAGGCTTAATGAAAAACTGTTTTTT. Protein: CAISGRLNEKLFF.

In nucleotides, the CDR3 is TGTGCCAGCTCACCACTAAACACCGGGGAGCTGTTTTTT. This gives the protein CASSPLNTGELFF. The rearrangement uses TRBV18 and TRBJ2-2; no clear D. The CDR3 has 13 residues. Per the germline V gene, CDR1 is KGHSH and CDR2 is LQKENI. V was clipped by 1 base and J by 2 bases, with 2 bases between them.

The rearrangement links TRBV6-1 to TRBJ2-4, with 8 bases aligning to TRBD2. J lost 0 bases, V lost 7 bases, and 5 bases had no gene match. In germline, CDR1 is MNHNS, CDR2 SASEGT. This CDR3 is built from 15 residues. CDR3 region: CASTRLALAKNIQYF. The CDR3 nucleotides are TGTGCCAGCACGCGACTAGCGTTAGCCAAAAACATTCAGTACTTC.

V is TRBV9 and J is TRBJ1-2, with TRBD1 identical over 9 bases. The CDR3 contains 15 residues. V lost 0 bases, J lost 5 bases, and 5 bases stayed unmatched. The germline gives CDR1 SGDLS, CDR2 YYNGEE. The CDR3 here is CASSVGYRGQYGYTF. The CDR3 nucleotides are TGTGCCAGCAGCGTAGGGTACAGGGGGCAATATGGCTACACCTTC. The full variable domain, completed using reference TRBV9 and TRBJ1-2, is DSGVTQTPKHLITATGQRVTLRCSPRSGDLSVYWYQQSLDQGLQFLIQYYNGEERAKGNILERFSAQQFPDLHSELNLSSLELGDSALYFCASSVGYRGQYGYTFGSGTRLTVV.

The rearrangement joins TRBV6-1 to TRBJ1-3; the D is unclear. The CDR3 length is 12 residues. V lost 8 bases, J lost 4 bases, and 9 bases lay in between. Germline V gene lookup returns CDR1 MNHNS and CDR2 SASEGT. DNA of the CDR3: TGTGCCAGCGGCAGGAAAGGAAACACCATATATTTT. Protein sequence: CASGRKGNTIYF.

The chain has TRBV5-1 and TRBJ2-2; 7 bases are a match to TRBD2. Unmatched junction bases numbered 6, after V lost 0 bases and J lost 7 bases. CDR1 and CDR2 from the germline V gene are SGHRS and YFSETQ. The CDR3 has 15 residues. The CDR3: CASSLEAAGSGELFF. The CDR3 nucleotides are TGCGCCAGCAGCTTGGAGGCAGCGGGGAGCGGGGAGCTGTTTTTT.

This sequence joins TRBV6-1 and TRBJ1-1; perhaps TRBD1 as D (6 bases). Germline CDR1 MNHNS, CDR2 SASEGT. The CDR3 runs 14 residues. Trimming pared 4 bases from V and 4 bases from J, leaving 13 bases between. For the CDR3, the DNA is TGTGCCAGCAGTGCTAACAGGGTGGGCACTGAAGCTTTCTTT. Translating gives CASSANRVGTEAFF.

This chain connects TRBV21-1 to TRBJ1-1; whether TRBD1, the table's D call, matches the DNA was not checked. TRBV21-1 is reported as a pseudogene. This CDR3 is built from 14 residues. The CDR3 here is CASSNWTGDTEAFF. Here the CDR3 DNA reads TGTGCCAGCAGCAATTGGACAGGGGACACTGAAGCTTTCTTT.